This T cell receptor beta chain was found in a study of shared clonotypes between healthy human individuals. Study background: For every donor, three CD4 naive, three CD4 memory, two CD8 naive and one CD8 memory plates were used.

The CDR3 is 15 amino acids. The V and J ends lost 3 bases and 1 base respectively, with 10 bases between them. The germline V gene has CDR1 LNHDA and CDR2 SQIVND (reference sequence). Memory CD4+ cells were the fraction left after CD45RA+ naive selection. Study-wide points: Non-shared clonotypes showed lower generation probabilities than clonotypes common to all four donors.

Notes on this clone: What it recognizes is unknown. Other DNA sequences of this sample code for an identical CDR3.

The material for each subset, its genomic DNA, was split evenly across several immunoSEQ plates. The data were produced by immunoSEQ multiplex PCR, yet TCRdb's version contains in-frame clones alone and is incomplete. The sample gives millions of clones, 85% to 95% of which show up once; about 0.13% is in the top ten. This chain links TRBV19 with TRBJ1-5; D remains unclear. Source material: naive CD4+ T cells sorted from blood. Subset of the sample: CD45RA+ positively selected. The TCR comes from a man aged 18 to 30 in good health. Here the CDR3 DNA reads TGTGCCAGTAGTATTTTAGAGGGAAGCAATCAGCCCCAGCATTTT. Protein: CASSILEGSNQPQHF.